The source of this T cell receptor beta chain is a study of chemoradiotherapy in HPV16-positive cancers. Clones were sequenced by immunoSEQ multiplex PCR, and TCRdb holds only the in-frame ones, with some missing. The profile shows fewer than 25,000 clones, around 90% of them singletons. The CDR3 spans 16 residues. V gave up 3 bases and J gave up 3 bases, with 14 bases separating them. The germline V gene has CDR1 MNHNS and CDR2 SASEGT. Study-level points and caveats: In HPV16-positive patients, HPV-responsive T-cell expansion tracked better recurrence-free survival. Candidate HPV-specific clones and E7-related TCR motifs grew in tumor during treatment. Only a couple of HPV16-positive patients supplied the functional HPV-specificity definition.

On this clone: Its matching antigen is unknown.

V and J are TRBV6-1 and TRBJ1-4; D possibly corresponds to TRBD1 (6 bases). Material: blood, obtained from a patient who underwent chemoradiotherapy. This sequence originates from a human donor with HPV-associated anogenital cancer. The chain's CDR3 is CASSEAGVLANEKLFF. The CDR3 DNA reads TGTGCCAGCAGTGAGGCAGGGGTTTTGGCTAATGAAAAACTGTTTTTT.